The rows below give T cell receptor beta chains drawn from one sample of a study of Ad26.COV2.S vaccination and SARS-CoV-2 variants. The protocol was immunoSEQ multiplex PCR, while the TCRdb copy is restricted to in-frame clones and leaves out a portion. The sample records around 240,000 clones, 70% to 90% being singletons. The sequences come from peripheral blood, collected in a trial of Ad26.COV2.S vaccine versus placebo. The origin of the receptors is a person aged 18 to 65 who received the Ad26.COV2.S COVID-19 vaccine or a placebo. The CDR3 runs from the conserved cysteine through the conserved F or W. D genes are given only for firm matches. Only part of the rows carry a size: once, few, many, or a class if the clone is expanded.

V gene: TRBV28; J gene: TRBJ2-2; D gene: TRBD1; clone size: -; CDR3 protein: CASSFGGTGGTGELFF; CDR3 DNA: TGTGCCAGCAGTTTTGGGGGGACAGGGGGCACCGGGGAGCTGTTTTTT
V gene: TRBV4-2; J gene: TRBJ2-7; D gene: -; clone size: -; CDR3 protein: CASSQTVDEQYF; CDR3 DNA: TGTGCCAGCAGCCAGACAGTTGACGAGCAGTACTTC
V gene: TRBV3-1/TRBV3-2; J gene: TRBJ2-3; D gene: TRBD2; clone size: -; CDR3 protein: CASSQASGGPQVDTQYF; CDR3 DNA: TGTGCCAGCAGCCAGGCTAGCGGGGGGCCTCAGGTAGATACGCAGTATTTT
V gene: TRBV6-5; J gene: TRBJ2-5; D gene: -; clone size: -; CDR3 protein: CASKGGGGETQYF; CDR3 DNA: TGTGCCAGTAAGGGAGGGGGCGGAGAGACCCAGTACTTC
V gene: TRBV7-2; J gene: TRBJ2-1; D gene: TRBD1; clone size: once; CDR3 protein: CASSLTGGQGPYNEQFF; CDR3 DNA: TGTGCCAGCAGCTTAACAGGGGGACAGGGGCCTTACAATGAGCAGTTCTTC
V gene: TRBV11-2; J gene: TRBJ1-5; D gene: -; clone size: -; CDR3 protein: CASSLLGGDQHF; CDR3 DNA: TGTGCCAGCAGCTTATTAGGAGGGGATCAGCATTTT
V gene: TRBV30; J gene: TRBJ2-1; D gene: TRBD2; clone size: -; CDR3 protein: CAWRPGGSSYNEQFF; CDR3 DNA: TGTGCCTGGAGGCCGGGGGGTAGCTCCTACAATGAGCAGTTCTTC
V gene: TRBV6-5; J gene: TRBJ1-2; D gene: -; clone size: -; CDR3 protein: CASSYGAVNYGYTF; CDR3 DNA: TGTGCCAGCAGTTACGGGGCAGTTAACTATGGCTACACCTTC
V gene: TRBV7-3; J gene: TRBJ2-1; D gene: -; clone size: -; CDR3 protein: CASSLLGDATYNEQFF; CDR3 DNA: TGTGCCAGCAGCTTATTAGGGGATGCGACCTACAATGAGCAGTTCTTC
V gene: TRBV20-1; J gene: TRBJ2-1; D gene: TRBD2; clone size: -; CDR3 protein: CSARTSGSSIF; CDR3 DNA: TGCAGTGCTAGGACTAGCGGGAGTTCGATCTTC
V gene: TRBV10-3; J gene: TRBJ2-2; D gene: TRBD2; clone size: -; CDR3 protein: CAISDPTSGHTGELFF; CDR3 DNA: TGTGCCATCAGTGACCCGACTAGCGGGCACACCGGGGAGCTGTTTTTT
V gene: TRBV29-1; J gene: TRBJ2-5; D gene: -; clone size: -; CDR3 protein: CSVEPGRETQYF; CDR3 DNA: TGCAGCGTTGAACCGGGCCGAGAGACCCAGTACTTC
V gene: TRBV30; J gene: TRBJ2-7; D gene: -; clone size: -; CDR3 protein: CAWSTGPHEQYF; CDR3 DNA: TGTGCCTGGAGTACCGGGCCCCACGAGCAGTACTTC
V gene: TRBV21-1; J gene: TRBJ1-5; D gene: -; clone size: -; CDR3 protein: CASSKEGSGGQPQHF; CDR3 DNA: TGTGCCAGCAGCAAAGAAGGGTCCGGAGGTCAGCCCCAGCATTTT
V gene: TRBV5-1; J gene: TRBJ2-1; D gene: TRBD2; clone size: -; CDR3 protein: CASSLAGTSGSNEQFF; CDR3 DNA: TGCGCCAGCAGCTTGGCCGGGACTAGCGGGAGTAATGAGCAGTTCTTC
V gene: TRBV6-4; J gene: TRBJ2-2; D gene: -; clone size: -; CDR3 protein: CASSDSWGTGELFF; CDR3 DNA: TGTGCCAGCAGTGACTCGTGGGGAACCGGGGAGCTGTTTTTT
V gene: TRBV5-4; J gene: TRBJ1-4; D gene: TRBD1; clone size: -; CDR3 protein: CASSLGGQGQDEKLFF; CDR3 DNA: TGTGCCAGCAGCTTGGGGGGACAGGGGCAAGATGAAAAACTGTTTTTT
V gene: TRBV7-8; J gene: TRBJ2-5; D gene: TRBD1; clone size: -; CDR3 protein: CASSFLLQGLLEETQYF; CDR3 DNA: TGTGCCAGCAGCTTTCTTTTACAGGGGTTGTTGGAAGAGACCCAGTACTTC
V gene: TRBV12-3/TRBV12-4; J gene: TRBJ2-7; D gene: -; clone size: -; CDR3 protein: CASSKLGEQYF; CDR3 DNA: TGTGCCAGCAGTAAGCTGGGCGAGCAGTACTTC
V gene: TRBV7-6; J gene: TRBJ2-1; D gene: TRBD2; clone size: -; CDR3 protein: CASSLVLAGGYNEQFF; CDR3 DNA: TGTGCCAGCAGCTTAGTTCTAGCGGGGGGCTACAATGAGCAGTTCTTC
V gene: TRBV3-1/TRBV3-2; J gene: TRBJ2-7; D gene: -; clone size: -; CDR3 protein: CASSHRDPQTQYF; CDR3 DNA: TGTGCCAGCAGCCATCGGGACCCCCAAACCCAGTACTTC
V gene: TRBV3-1/TRBV3-2; J gene: TRBJ2-7; D gene: TRBD2; clone size: -; CDR3 protein: CASSQYGRAYEQYF; CDR3 DNA: TGTGCCAGCAGCCAATACGGGAGGGCCTACGAGCAGTACTTC
V gene: TRBV28; J gene: TRBJ2-2; D gene: TRBD1; clone size: -; CDR3 protein: CASSLWDSIAGELFF; CDR3 DNA: TGTGCCAGCAGTTTGTGGGACAGCATAGCCGGGGAGCTGTTTTTT
V gene: TRBV13; J gene: TRBJ1-3; D gene: TRBD1; clone size: -; CDR3 protein: CASSRVTGVGNTIYF; CDR3 DNA: TGTGCCAGCAGCCGCGTAACAGGGGTCGGAAACACCATATATTTT
V gene: TRBV19; J gene: TRBJ2-1; D gene: TRBD1; clone size: -; CDR3 protein: CASSVLTGTGLNNEQFF; CDR3 DNA: TGTGCCAGTAGTGTCTTAACCGGGACAGGGCTGAACAATGAGCAGTTCTTC
V gene: TRBV7-2; J gene: TRBJ2-7; D gene: -; clone size: -; CDR3 protein: CASSPRTVTYEQYF; CDR3 DNA: TGTGCCAGCAGCCCCCGGACTGTCACCTACGAGCAGTACTTC
V gene: TRBV28; J gene: TRBJ2-3; D gene: -; clone size: -; CDR3 protein: CASSRGTGFTDTQYF; CDR3 DNA: TGTGCCAGCAGCCGGGGGACGGGGTTCACAGATACGCAGTATTTT